This TCR beta chain comes out of a study of T cells of healthy individuals. TCRdb re-called the 5' RACE reads with MiXCR, one entry per CDR3 protein. The data show 65,000 to 90,000 distinct CDR3 sequences, 4% to 5.5% seen once. The V gene lost 6 bases and the J gene lost 0 bases, with 12 bases spanning the gap. CDR1 is MNHNS, CDR2 SASEGT, per germline. The CDR3 length is 15 residues. This clonotype was counted between two and nine times. The receptor comes from a female donor in good health. The gene calls are TRBV6-1 and TRBJ1-5, with D possibly being TRBD1 (5 bases). Here the CDR3 reads CASSPQGLSNQPQHF. CDR3 DNA: TGTGCCAGCAGCCCCCAGGGACTTAGCAATCAGCCCCAGCATTTT.